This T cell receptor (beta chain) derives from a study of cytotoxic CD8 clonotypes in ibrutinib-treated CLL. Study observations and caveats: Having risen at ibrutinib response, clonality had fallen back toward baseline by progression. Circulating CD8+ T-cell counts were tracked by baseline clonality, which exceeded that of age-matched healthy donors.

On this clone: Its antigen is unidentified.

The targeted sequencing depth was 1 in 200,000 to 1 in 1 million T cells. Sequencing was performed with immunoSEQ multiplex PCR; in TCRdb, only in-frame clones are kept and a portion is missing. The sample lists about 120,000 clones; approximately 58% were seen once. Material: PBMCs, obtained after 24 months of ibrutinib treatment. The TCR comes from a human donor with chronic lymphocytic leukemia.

Here the CDR3 reads CASSLKGGIVEQYF. CDR3 sequence (DNA): TGTGCCAGCAGCTTAAAAGGGGGGATTGTGGAGCAGTACTTC. The chain links TRBV7-9 to TRBJ2-7; D tentatively fits TRBD1 or TRBD2 (6 bases each). The V end lost 2 bases, the J end lost 7 bases, and 15 bases lay between the germline ends. The CDR3 contains 14 residues. CDR1 and CDR2 from the germline V gene are SEHNR and FQNEAQ (reference sequence).